The 5 T cell receptor beta chains presented below share a single source sample, sequenced in a study of shared clonotypes between healthy human individuals. The table came from immunoSEQ multiplex PCR; TCRdb's copy has only in-frame clones and leaves some out. The table includes over 2,000,000 clones, roughly 95% detected once. Naive CD8 cells, CD45RO-negative and positively selected for CCR7, excluded terminally differentiated effector memory CD45RA+ cells. The sequenced sample was naive CD8+ T cells from PBMCs. The receptors stem from a young man in good health. Some clones in this sample may be carry-over from other donors' samples.

This chain uses TRBV9 with TRBJ1-1; tentatively, D is TRBD1 (5 bases). This CDR3 region has 15 residues. Trimming stripped 5 bases from V and 0 bases from J, with 14 bases between. Germline CDR1 is SGDLS and CDR2 is YYNGEE. As DNA, the CDR3 is TGTGCCAGCAGTTTCGGGGGAACCGTGAACACTGAAGCTTTCTTT. It is translated as CASSFGGTVNTEAFF.

Concerning this clone: Other nucleotide sequences in the sample specify the same CDR3. The V call is TRBV19, the J call TRBJ2-1; no firm D call. V was clipped by 6 bases and J by 0 bases, with 6 bases between them. The CDR3 runs to 13 residues. Germline CDR1 and CDR2: LNHDA and SQIVND (reference sequence). The CDR3 DNA reads as TGTGCCAGTAGCCCGAGCTCCTACAATGAGCAGTTCTTC. Amino acids: CASSPSSYNEQFF.

J is TRBJ2-2 and V is TRBV11-2; possibly TRBD1 for D (5 bases). Germline V lookup: CDR1 SGHAT, CDR2 FQNNGV. The V gene lost 5 bases and the J gene lost 7 bases, with 14 bases spanning the gap. This CDR3 comprises 14 residues. The CDR3 DNA reads as TGTGCCAGCAGCCCAGACAGCCAGGGCGGGGAGCTGTTTTTT. It encodes CASSPDSQGGELFF.

The rearrangement joins TRBV7-9 to TRBJ1-2; possibly TRBD1 for D (5 bases). Trimming left V 0 bases short and J 4 bases short, with 15 bases between. The CDR3 runs to 16 residues. Per germline, CDR1 SEHNR and CDR2 FQNEAQ (reference sequence). CDR3 protein: CASSLAAGLLGYGYTF. For the CDR3, the DNA is TGTGCCAGCAGCTTAGCCGCGGGGCTACTGGGCTATGGCTACACCTTC.

This rearrangement joins TRBV4-3 to TRBJ2-7; D is possibly TRBD1 (5 bases). The length of the CDR3 is 18 residues. Per germline, CDR1 LGHNA and CDR2 YSLEER. Deletions cut 1 base from V and 2 bases from J, with 21 bases between. CDR3 coding DNA: TGCGCCAGCAGCCAAGCTGTGGGGCCCGGGCCAGTTGCCTACGAGCAGTACTTC. Its protein product is CASSQAVGPGPVAYEQYF.